This TCR beta chain was sequenced for a study of OX40 agonist ivuxolimab in advanced cancers. Study in general: The study gave patients intravenous ivuxolimab at 0.01 to 10 mg/kg every 2 weeks.

Here immunoSEQ multiplex PCR was the method, and the copy in TCRdb shows in-frame clones only, minus some. The sample records tens of thousands of clones, 85% to 90% being singletons. The CDR3 is 14 residues long. Germline CDR1 LGHNA, CDR2 YNFKEQ. The V end was cut by 1 base, the J end by 2 bases, with 9 bases between. Notes on the study in general: Within 6 weeks, CD4+ and CD8+ blood T cells expanded clonally at 0.1 to 3.0 mg/kg. CD8+ T cells averaged more expanded clones than CD4+. The authors also found low normalized T-cell clonal expansion in some nonresponders.

On this clone itself: Its antigen is unknown.

This specimen was CD4+ or CD8+ T cells sorted from blood, taken in a trial of the OX40 agonist ivuxolimab. The source of this sequence is an adult with an advanced solid tumor such as melanoma, head and neck, liver or kidney cancer. The chain uses TRBV4-2 and TRBJ2-7; D perhaps matches TRBD1 (5 bases). The CDR3 DNA follows: TGTGCCAGCAGCCAAGTCTCAGGGACCTACGAGCAGTACTTC. Its protein product is CASSQVSGTYEQYF.